This TCR beta chain was captured by sequencing in a study of T cells in Graves' hyperthyroidism and ophthalmopathy. As for the study in general: Prior to any treatment, at the point of initial diagnosis, peripheral blood was collected.

There are many counts of this clonotype. Its antigen is unknown. There were TCR beta CDR3 regions amplified from RNA transcripts. The HTBI set primed first-round TCR CDR3 RT-PCR. Each CDR3 protein gets one entry after TCRdb re-called the multiplex PCR reads with MiXCR. This sample has about 400,000 distinct CDR3 sequences, with around 14% found just once. Study outcomes and limitations: The model made its ophthalmopathy prediction, and onset followed a median approximately 6 months later. A model built on 13 V-J features separated ophthalmopathy from stable hyperthyroidism.

CDR3 size: 14 residues. Germline V gene data show CDR1 as KGHSH and CDR2 as LQKENI. Trimming cost V 2 bases and J 7 bases, with 14 bases left between them. V gene TRBV18 combines with J gene TRBJ2-5; a possible D gene is TRBD1 (5 bases). Specimen: blood. This clonotype originated in a woman aged 18-30 years with Graves' hyperthyroidism. The CDR3 here is CASSPRQGGGTQYF. The CDR3 bases are TGTGCCAGCTCACCAAGGCAGGGCGGCGGGACCCAGTACTTC.